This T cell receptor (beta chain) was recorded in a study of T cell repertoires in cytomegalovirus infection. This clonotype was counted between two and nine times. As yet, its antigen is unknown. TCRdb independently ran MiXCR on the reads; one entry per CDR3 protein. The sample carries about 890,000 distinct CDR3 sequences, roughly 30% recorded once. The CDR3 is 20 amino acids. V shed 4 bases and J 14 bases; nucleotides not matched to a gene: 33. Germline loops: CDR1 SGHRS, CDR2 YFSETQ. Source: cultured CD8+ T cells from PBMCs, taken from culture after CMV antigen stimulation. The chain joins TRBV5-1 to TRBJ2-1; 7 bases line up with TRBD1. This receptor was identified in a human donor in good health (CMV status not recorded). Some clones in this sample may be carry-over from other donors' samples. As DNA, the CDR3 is TGCGCCAGCAGCCTACACTCCATTGCCCGGGACAGTCCTAATACAATGAGCAAGTTCTTC. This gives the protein CASSLHSIARDSPNTMSKFF.